This T cell receptor (beta chain) was sequenced for a study of beta chain features in type 1 diabetes. General study findings and limits: Whether HLA type influences TCRB rearrangement remained unresolved here.

Sequencing targeted expressed TCRB transcripts, as all isolated RNA had been reverse transcribed. Produced via immunoSEQ multiplex PCR; TCRdb's table is partial and in-frame only. The sample consists of around 300,000 clones, around 7.3% of them appearing once. A word on this clone: The antigen remains undetermined. Distinct nucleotide sequences in the sample also encode this CDR3.

Per the germline V gene, CDR1 is SEHNR and CDR2 is FQNEAQ (reference sequence). CDR3 length equals 13 residues. The V end lost 3 bases, the J end lost 3 bases, and 8 bases lay between the germline ends. Sequenced: central memory CD4+ T cells from blood. The clonotype originates from a woman under 30 in good health. The chain combines TRBV7-9 with TRBJ2-5; D is possibly TRBD1 (6 bases). CDR3 in DNA: TGTGCCAGCAGCTTTTCAGGGGAAGAGACCCAGTACTTC. Protein sequence: CASSFSGEETQYF.